This paragraph reports one TCR beta chain. Its antigen is as yet unknown. These data belong to a study of cytomegalovirus exposure and HLA in healthy donors. Findings and caveats of the study: A few of the chains that were CMV-associated were confirmed in vitro to be specific for CMV antigens. Some V segments, including TRBV6-2 and TRBV6-3, were excluded as indistinguishable.

13 Jbeta primers and 60 Vbeta primers were used for the PCR. Clones were sequenced by immunoSEQ multiplex PCR, and TCRdb holds only the in-frame ones, with some missing. This sample yields some 180,000 clones, of which under 80% are seen a single time; about 2.5% belongs to the top ten. Germline CDR1 reads MDHEN; CDR2 reads SYDVKM. Trimming removed 5 bases from V and 3 bases from J; junction bases left unmatched: 14. The CDR3 contains 17 residues. Input material: PBMCs. The genes are TRBV28 and TRBJ2-7, with TRBD2 matching over 9 bases. This clonotype was sampled from a woman in her 30s in good health and CMV-seropositive. The chain's CDR3 is CASSHDWPSGILYEQYF. The DNA for the CDR3 is TGTGCCAGCAGTCATGACTGGCCTAGCGGGATCCTCTACGAGCAGTACTTC.